This is a list of T cell receptor beta chains from one sample in a study of blood T cells in healthy people across ages. TCRdb recomputed calls from the 5' RACE reads with MiXCR, one row per CDR3 protein. In the table there are more than 500,000 distinct CDR3 sequences, roughly a quarter of which are singletons. The sample comprised blood. All receptors derive from an older woman in good health. CDR3s include the opening cysteine and the closing phenylalanine or tryptophan. Fields, in order: clone size, J gene, V gene, D gene, CDR3 protein, CDR3 DNA. D genes are given only for firm matches. For some rows the clone size is stated as once, few or many, or as a class when expanded; others skip it.

clone_size: few; j_call: TRBJ1-2; v_call: TRBV2; d_call: NA; cdr3_aa: CASSDENYGYTF; cdr3_nt: TGTGCCAGCAGTGACGAAAACTATGGCTACACCTTC
clone_size: NA; j_call: TRBJ2-5; v_call: TRBV4-3; d_call: TRBD2; cdr3_aa: CASSQLTSVKEAQYF; cdr3_nt: TGCGCCAGCAGCCAATTGACTAGCGTAAAAGAGGCCCAGTACTTC
clone_size: NA; j_call: TRBJ2-5; v_call: TRBV21-1; d_call: NA; cdr3_aa: CASSKGMGREQYF; cdr3_nt: TGTGCCAGCAGCAAAGGGATGGGGCGTGAGCAGTACTTC
clone_size: NA; j_call: TRBJ1-5; v_call: TRBV29-1; d_call: TRBD1; cdr3_aa: CSVAEQGAEQPQHF; cdr3_nt: TGCAGCGTTGCCGAACAGGGGGCTGAGCAGCCCCAGCATTTT
clone_size: NA; j_call: TRBJ1-2; v_call: TRBV29-1; d_call: NA; cdr3_aa: CSVGSRENYGYTF; cdr3_nt: TGCAGCGTTGGGAGTCGCGAAAACTATGGCTACACCTTC
clone_size: few; j_call: TRBJ1-6; v_call: TRBV7-2; d_call: TRBD1; cdr3_aa: CASSLDRANSPLHF; cdr3_nt: TGTGCCAGCAGCCTCGACAGGGCCAATTCACCCCTCCACTTT
clone_size: NA; j_call: TRBJ1-2; v_call: TRBV6-5; d_call: NA; cdr3_aa: CASTQSGTGKSGYTF; cdr3_nt: TGTGCCAGCACCCAATCGGGAACAGGGAAGAGTGGCTACACCTTC
clone_size: NA; j_call: TRBJ1-2; v_call: TRBV18; d_call: NA; cdr3_aa: CASSPDSLSNYGYTF; cdr3_nt: TGTGCCAGCTCACCAGACAGCCTTTCTAACTATGGCTACACCTTC
clone_size: NA; j_call: TRBJ1-4; v_call: TRBV5-1; d_call: NA; cdr3_aa: CASAPGATNEKLFF; cdr3_nt: TGCGCCAGCGCACCGGGGGCAACTAATGAAAAACTGTTTTTT
clone_size: NA; j_call: TRBJ2-7; v_call: TRBV6-2/TRBV6-3; d_call: NA; cdr3_aa: CASRTQRTDYEQYF; cdr3_nt: TGTGCCAGCAGAACACAGCGGACCGACTACGAGCAGTACTTC
clone_size: NA; j_call: TRBJ1-4; v_call: TRBV9; d_call: NA; cdr3_aa: CAGSVTGTNEKLFF; cdr3_nt: TGTGCCGGCAGCGTTACAGGGACTAATGAAAAACTGTTTTTT
clone_size: NA; j_call: TRBJ1-4; v_call: TRBV10-3; d_call: NA; cdr3_aa: CAISESRQAATNEKLFF; cdr3_nt: TGTGCCATCAGTGAGTCGAGACAGGCCGCAACTAATGAAAAACTGTTTTTT
clone_size: NA; j_call: TRBJ2-7; v_call: TRBV12-3/TRBV12-4; d_call: NA; cdr3_aa: CASSYVLGEQYF; cdr3_nt: TGTGCCAGCAGTTACGTGCTCGGGGAGCAGTACTTC
clone_size: NA; j_call: TRBJ1-6; v_call: TRBV24-1; d_call: NA; cdr3_aa: CATQRGSGSSPLHF; cdr3_nt: TGTGCCACGCAACGGGGCTCAGGGAGTTCACCCCTCCACTTT
clone_size: few; j_call: TRBJ1-5; v_call: TRBV10-3; d_call: NA; cdr3_aa: CAISDSRGEAQIQPQHF; cdr3_nt: TGCGCCATCAGTGACTCTCGAGGGGAGGCGCAAATTCAGCCCCAGCATTTT
clone_size: NA; j_call: TRBJ2-5; v_call: TRBV28; d_call: NA; cdr3_aa: CASGPWQYF; cdr3_nt: TGTGCCAGCGGACCTTGGCAGTACTTC
clone_size: NA; j_call: TRBJ2-7; v_call: TRBV6-1; d_call: TRBD1; cdr3_aa: CASSSSGTGSNEQYF; cdr3_nt: TGTGCCAGCAGTTCCTCCGGGACAGGTAGCAACGAGCAGTACTTC
clone_size: few; j_call: TRBJ2-1; v_call: TRBV6-6; d_call: NA; cdr3_aa: CASRSGGNEQFF; cdr3_nt: TGTGCCAGCAGGAGTGGTGGCAATGAGCAGTTCTTC
clone_size: NA; j_call: TRBJ2-7; v_call: TRBV5-1; d_call: TRBD1; cdr3_aa: CASSPEIDRVYEQYF; cdr3_nt: TGCGCCAGCAGCCCAGAAATTGACAGGGTCTACGAGCAGTACTTC
clone_size: NA; j_call: TRBJ2-5; v_call: TRBV2; d_call: NA; cdr3_aa: CASSGGPKETQYF; cdr3_nt: TGTGCCAGCAGTGGGGGACCGAAAGAGACCCAGTACTTC
clone_size: few; j_call: TRBJ2-5; v_call: TRBV5-1; d_call: TRBD2; cdr3_aa: CASSGTGTSGGAETQYF; cdr3_nt: TGCGCCAGCAGCGGAACCGGGACTAGCGGGGGGGCCGAGACCCAGTACTTC
clone_size: few; j_call: TRBJ1-2; v_call: TRBV12-3/TRBV12-4; d_call: TRBD1; cdr3_aa: CASSLESDRYGYTF; cdr3_nt: TGTGCCAGCAGTTTAGAATCGGACAGGTACGGCTACACCTTC
clone_size: NA; j_call: TRBJ2-3; v_call: TRBV5-6; d_call: NA; cdr3_aa: CASSLETTDTQYF; cdr3_nt: TGTGCCAGCAGCTTGGAGACCACAGATACGCAGTATTTT
clone_size: few; j_call: TRBJ1-2; v_call: TRBV7-2; d_call: NA; cdr3_aa: CASSVGQTGLGYTF; cdr3_nt: TGTGCCAGCAGCGTAGGACAGACGGGGCTAGGCTACACCTTC
clone_size: few; j_call: TRBJ2-5; v_call: TRBV7-9; d_call: TRBD2; cdr3_aa: CASSLGGSGASETQYF; cdr3_nt: TGTGCCAGCAGCTTAGGGGGTAGCGGGGCTTCAGAGACCCAGTACTTC
clone_size: many; j_call: TRBJ1-5; v_call: TRBV7-2; d_call: NA; cdr3_aa: CASSLAGQLNQPQHF; cdr3_nt: TGTGCCAGCAGCTTAGCCGGACAGCTCAATCAGCCCCAGCATTTT
clone_size: NA; j_call: TRBJ2-5; v_call: TRBV19; d_call: TRBD1; cdr3_aa: CASSPRDRVTETQYF; cdr3_nt: TGTGCCAGTAGTCCAAGGGACAGGGTCACAGAGACCCAGTACTTC
clone_size: few; j_call: TRBJ2-1; v_call: TRBV5-5; d_call: TRBD1; cdr3_aa: CASNQPGQAGLEQFF; cdr3_nt: TGTGCCAGCAACCAACCGGGACAGGCGGGTCTGGAGCAGTTCTTC
clone_size: few; j_call: TRBJ1-5; v_call: TRBV6-5; d_call: TRBD1; cdr3_aa: CAGSYSRQGNSNQPQHF; cdr3_nt: TGTGCCGGCAGTTATTCCAGACAGGGGAATAGCAATCAGCCCCAGCATTTT
clone_size: NA; j_call: TRBJ2-5; v_call: TRBV5-6; d_call: TRBD2; cdr3_aa: CASSQIGGDQETQYF; cdr3_nt: TGTGCCAGCAGCCAAATTGGGGGGGACCAAGAGACCCAGTACTTC
clone_size: NA; j_call: TRBJ1-2; v_call: TRBV6-6; d_call: TRBD1; cdr3_aa: CASSSRGQGSYGYTF; cdr3_nt: TGTGCCAGCAGTTCACGCGGACAGGGGAGCTATGGCTACACCTTC
clone_size: few; j_call: TRBJ1-2; v_call: TRBV12-3/TRBV12-4; d_call: NA; cdr3_aa: CASSFGVINYGYTF; cdr3_nt: TGTGCCAGCAGTTTCGGGGTCATTAACTATGGCTACACCTTC
clone_size: NA; j_call: TRBJ1-1; v_call: TRBV7-3; d_call: TRBD1; cdr3_aa: CASSSHRGEAFF; cdr3_nt: TGTGCCAGCAGCTCCCACAGGGGTGAAGCTTTCTTT
clone_size: NA; j_call: TRBJ2-3; v_call: TRBV20-1; d_call: TRBD2; cdr3_aa: CSAPGEGYTDTQYF; cdr3_nt: TGCAGTGCCCCCGGGGAGGGCTACACAGATACGCAGTATTTT
clone_size: NA; j_call: TRBJ1-1; v_call: TRBV12-3/TRBV12-4; d_call: NA; cdr3_aa: CATRRDINTEAFF; cdr3_nt: TGTGCCACCCGCCGGGACATCAACACTGAAGCTTTCTTT
clone_size: NA; j_call: TRBJ1-6; v_call: TRBV7-7; d_call: NA; cdr3_aa: CASSSSRESPLHF; cdr3_nt: TGTGCTAGCAGCTCCTCCAGGGAATCACCCCTCCACTTT
clone_size: few; j_call: TRBJ2-7; v_call: TRBV4-2; d_call: NA; cdr3_aa: CASSPVERGAYEQYF; cdr3_nt: TGTGCCAGCAGCCCCGTGGAACGGGGCGCCTACGAGCAGTACTTC
clone_size: few; j_call: TRBJ2-4; v_call: TRBV3-1; d_call: NA; cdr3_aa: CASSLPDRGSNIQYF; cdr3_nt: TGTGCCAGCAGCCTGCCCGACCGGGGGTCAAACATTCAGTACTTC
clone_size: NA; j_call: TRBJ1-5; v_call: TRBV28; d_call: NA; cdr3_aa: CASSFGLPQHF; cdr3_nt: TGTGCCAGCAGTTTCGGGTTGCCCCAGCATTTT